Below, 25 T cell receptor beta chains from the same sample are listed, as sequenced in a study of blood T cell repertoires in COVID-19. The method was immunoSEQ multiplex PCR; TCRdb's version includes in-frame clones alone and lacks a portion of them. The sample records around 250,000 clones, approximately 81% being singletons. The sequencing input was peripheral blood. These receptors were obtained from a woman under 30 with acute or convalescent COVID-19.

The CDR3 reads CASTPNWENQPQHF. The CDR3 DNA reads as TGCGCCAGCACACCGAACTGGGAGAATCAGCCCCAGCATTTT. The chain combines TRBV5-1 with TRBJ1-5; the D is unclear. From germline, CDR1 is SGHRS and CDR2 YFSETQ. There are 14 residues in the CDR3. V lost 6 bases and J 4 bases, leaving 14 bases between the germline ends.

This clone has a handful of counts. V and J are TRBV18 and TRBJ1-1, with D possibly being TRBD1 (5 bases). Germline CDR1 is KGHSH and CDR2 is LQKENI. Trimming removed 4 bases from V and 3 bases from J, with 21 bases in between. This CDR3 is built from 17 residues. CDR3 sequence: CASSLNSRQSPDTEAFF. CDR3 DNA sequence: TGTGCCAGCTCACTCAATTCCAGACAGAGCCCGGACACTGAAGCTTTCTTT.

This chain joins TRBV18 and TRBJ2-5; D gene uncertain. The length of the CDR3 is 12 residues. The V gene lost 6 bases and the J gene lost 1 base, with 6 bases spanning the gap. Germline values: CDR1 KGHSH, CDR2 LQKENI. CDR3 in amino acids: CASSYIQETQYF. In DNA, the CDR3 is TGTGCCAGCTCGTACATCCAAGAGACCCAGTACTTC.

This rearrangement joins TRBV2 to TRBJ1-5; TRBD1 might be the D (6 bases). Germline V gene lookup returns CDR1 SNHLY and CDR2 FYNNEI. This CDR3 has 14 amino acids. The germline V and J ends were trimmed by 5 bases and 6 bases, with 14 bases remaining between them. CDR3 nucleotide sequence: TGTGCCAGCAGTCTTGGGGGCCTAACTCAGCCCCAGCATTTT. This sequence encodes CASSLGGLTQPQHF.

This rearrangement joins TRBV6-2 or TRBV6-3 to TRBJ2-2; TRBD1 matches 8 bases. Germline CDR1 MNHEY, CDR2 SVGEGT. The CDR3 sequence is 16 residues long. After removal of 2 bases from V and 5 bases from J, the junction contained 7 bases not matched to a gene. CDR3 nucleotide sequence: TGTGCCAGCAGTTACAATCCGACAGGGGCAACCGGGGAGCTGTTTTTT. The encoded protein is CASSYNPTGATGELFF.

The V and J genes are TRBV28 and TRBJ2-7; no definite D call. V shed 5 bases and J shed 3 bases, with 14 bases lying between them. The germline CDR1 and CDR2 sequences are MDHEN and SYDVKM. This CDR3 comprises 14 residues. CDR3 in amino acids: CASSSSFRYYEQYF. CDR3 nucleotides: TGTGCCAGCAGTAGTAGCTTTCGCTACTACGAGCAGTACTTC. The whole variable domain, filled in from reference TRBV28 and TRBJ2-7, reads DVKVTQSSRYLVKRTGEKVFLECVQDMDHENMFWYRQDPGLGLRLIYFSYDVKMKEKGDIPEGYSVSREKKERFSLILESASTNQTSMYLCASSSSFRYYEQYFGPGTRLTVT.

The chain carries TRBV10-1 and TRBJ2-5; perhaps TRBD1 as D (6 bases). This CDR3 is built from 13 residues. Trimming removed 2 bases at V and 7 bases at J, with 11 bases between. The germline CDR1 and CDR2 sequences are WNHNN and SYGVQD (reference sequence). DNA for the CDR3: TGCGCCAGCAGTGAGCACAGGGAAGGGACCCAGTACTTC. Its translation: CASSEHREGTQYF.

The chain employs TRBV28 and TRBJ2-1; TRBD1 might be the D (5 bases). V shed 3 bases and J shed 6 bases, with 15 bases lying between them. Germline V lookup: CDR1 MDHEN, CDR2 SYDVKM. CDR3 length equals 15 residues. CDR3 amino acids: CASSFSNQGRNEQFF. The CDR3 DNA reads as TGTGCCAGCAGTTTTTCCAACCAGGGCCGCAATGAGCAGTTCTTC.

The gene calls are TRBV7-3 and TRBJ2-1; TRBD2 agrees at 8 bases. Trimming removed 5 bases from V and 5 bases from J; junction bases left unmatched: 11. In germline, CDR1 is SGHTA, CDR2 FQGTGA. There are 16 residues in the CDR3. This CDR3 reads CASSPLLAGGHNEQFF. CDR3 nucleotides: TGTGCCAGCAGCCCACTCCTGGCGGGAGGCCACAATGAGCAGTTCTTC. Combining the CDR3 with reference TRBV7-3 and TRBJ2-1 gives the whole variable domain GAGVSQTPSNKVTEKGKYVELRCDPISGHTALYWYRQSLGQGPEFLIYFQGTGAADDSGLPNDRFFAVRPEGSVSTLKIQRTERGDSAVYLCASSPLLAGGHNEQFFGPGTRLTVL.

This rearrangement joins TRBV7-2 to TRBJ1-3; D is undetermined. Germline lookup yields CDR1 SGHTA and CDR2 FQGNSA. V was cut by 3 bases and J by 4 bases, with 10 bases left in between. There are 14 residues in the CDR3. The CDR3 protein is CASSFAGGGNTIYF. CDR3 nucleotides: TGTGCCAGCAGCTTTGCAGGCGGGGGAAACACCATATATTTT.

This clone was counted only a few times. This rearrangement joins TRBV5-1 to TRBJ2-1; 9 bases fit TRBD2. V dropped 4 bases and J dropped 9; count of bases not matched to a gene: 8. Germline assignment: CDR1 SGHRS and CDR2 YFSETQ. The CDR3 totals 14 residues. CDR3 nucleotides: TGCGCCAGCAGCGCCGGGACTAGCATCGGTGAGCAGTTCTTC. Amino acid sequence: CASSAGTSIGEQFF. The whole variable domain, filled in from reference TRBV5-1 and TRBJ2-1, reads KAGVTQTPRYLIKTRGQQVTLSCSPISGHRSVSWYQQTPGQGLQFLFEYFSETQRNKGNFPGRFSGRQFSNSRSEMNVSTLELGDSALYLCASSAGTSIGEQFFGPGTRLTVL.

The chain joins TRBV28 to TRBJ1-6, with TRBD1 identical over 9 bases. Germline assignment: CDR1 MDHEN and CDR2 SYDVKM. V lost 6 bases to trimming and J lost 0 bases; unmatched junction nucleotides: 6. The CDR3 has 17 residues. The CDR3 sequence is CASSLGTGSSYNSPLHF. CDR3 DNA sequence: TGTGCCAGCAGCCTCGGGACAGGGAGCTCCTATAATTCACCCCTCCACTTT.

This sequence joins TRBV27 and TRBJ2-7, with D maybe TRBD1 (6 bases). Germline CDR1 reads MNHEY; CDR2 reads SMNVEV (reference sequence). Trimming took off 5 bases at V and 5 bases at J, with 13 bases between the two ends. CDR3 length: 13 amino acids. The CDR3 protein is CASSMNRAHEQYF. The CDR3 DNA reads as TGTGCCAGCAGTATGAACAGGGCTCACGAGCAGTACTTC.

The chain is built from TRBV19 and TRBJ1-4, with TRBD1 as a possible D gene (6 bases). Germline V gene sequence: CDR1 LNHDA, CDR2 SQIVND (reference sequence). The V end lost 5 bases, the J end lost 5 bases, and 15 bases lay between the germline ends. CDR3 length: 15 residues. The CDR3 DNA follows: TGTGCCAGTAGTCAGACACAGGGCTCGAATGAAAAACTGTTTTTT. This sequence encodes CASSQTQGSNEKLFF.

The chain links TRBV10-2 to TRBJ2-7, with 7 bases fitting TRBD1. With V trimmed by 3 bases and J by 6 bases, 8 bases remained unmatched. The CDR3 runs to 14 residues. Germline assignment: CDR1 WSHSY and CDR2 SAAADI. CDR3 bases: TGCGCCAGCAGTGATGGGCAGGGGGTTGGCGAGCAGTACTTC. This translates into CASSDGQGVGEQYF.

Written as DNA, the CDR3 is TGTGCCAGCAGTTTACACAGGACAGTCTACGAGCAGTACTTC. Translation gives CASSLHRTVYEQYF. The V call is TRBV6-2 or TRBV6-3, the J call TRBJ2-7; D perhaps matches TRBD1 (6 bases). Trimming removed 4 bases at V and 3 bases at J, with 13 bases between. The CDR3 has 14 residues. Germline CDR1 reads MNHEY; CDR2 reads SVGEGT.

This clone was counted a single time. The rearrangement links TRBV3-1 (or the pseudogene TRBV3-2) to TRBJ2-1, with D tentatively TRBD2 (5 bases). The CDR3 has 16 residues. The germline CDR1 and CDR2 sequences are LGHDT and YNNKEL (reference sequence). The germline V and J ends were trimmed by 4 bases and 0 bases, with 13 bases remaining between them. The CDR3 here is CASSPERHSSYNEQFF. The CDR3, as DNA: TGTGCCAGCAGCCCAGAGCGGCATAGCTCCTACAATGAGCAGTTCTTC.

The V gene is TRBV9, the J gene TRBJ1-1, with 9 bases matching TRBD1. The CDR3 loop spans 13 amino acids. Germline CDR1 and CDR2: SGDLS and YYNGEE. The junction had 5 bases not matched to a gene; V was cut back by 6 bases and J by 5 bases. The DNA for the CDR3 is TGTGCCAGCAACCCCGGGACAGGGACTGAAGCTTTCTTT. It encodes CASNPGTGTEAFF. The full variable domain, rest sourced from reference TRBV9 and TRBJ1-1, is DSGVTQTPKHLITATGQRVTLRCSPRSGDLSVYWYQQSLDQGLQFLIQYYNGEERAKGNILERFSAQQFPDLHSELNLSSLELGDSALYFCASNPGTGTEAFFGQGTRLTVV.

This clone has only a few counts. The V and J genes are TRBV12-3 or TRBV12-4 and TRBJ1-1; TRBD1 might be the D (6 bases). Trimming cost V 6 bases and J 3 bases, with 11 bases left between them. CDR3 length equals 13 residues. CDR3 amino acids: CASRPGQYTEAFF. The CDR3 DNA reads TGTGCCAGCAGGCCCGGACAGTACACTGAAGCTTTCTTT.

This chain uses TRBV7-6 with TRBJ1-1, with a possible D match to TRBD1 (5 bases). Germline-derived CDR1 and CDR2 are SGHVS and FNYEAQ. The CDR3 has 14 residues. Trimming took off 0 bases at V and 4 bases at J, with 9 bases between the two ends. The CDR3 DNA sequence: TGTGCCAGCAGCTTAGCGCAGGGCTCCACTGAAGCTTTCTTT. Residues: CASSLAQGSTEAFF.

V is TRBV27 and J is TRBJ2-1, with 7 bases matching TRBD2. The CDR3 sequence is 14 residues long. With V trimmed by 2 bases and J by 7 bases, 5 bases remained unmatched. Germline CDR1 and CDR2: MNHEY and SMNVEV (reference sequence). The CDR3 reads CASSLGDYTNEQFF. CDR3 DNA sequence: TGTGCCAGCAGTTTAGGGGACTACACTAATGAGCAGTTCTTC.

The chain carries TRBV3-1 (or the pseudogene TRBV3-2) and TRBJ1-1; D is ambiguous. V was clipped by 7 bases and J by 8 bases, with 14 bases between them. This CDR3 is built from 12 residues. CDR1 LGHDT and CDR2 YNNKEL come from the germline V gene (reference sequence). This chain's CDR3 is CASTPVTGEAFF. The CDR3 DNA reads as TGTGCCAGCACCCCGGTGACCGGGGAAGCTTTCTTT.

The chain combines TRBV25-1 with TRBJ2-3; D ambiguous. Germline CDR1 is MGHDK and CDR2 is SYGVNS. This CDR3 comprises 14 residues. Trimming left V 6 bases short and J 0 bases short, with 10 bases between. Here the CDR3 DNA reads TGTGCCAGCAGAACGAGTTTAAGCACAGATACGCAGTATTTT. Its translation is CASRTSLSTDTQYF.

The chain uses TRBV18 and TRBJ2-7; 8 bases map to TRBD2. The trim removed 2 bases at V and 3 bases at J, leaving 9 bases unmatched. This CDR3 region has 16 residues. Germline-derived CDR1 and CDR2 are KGHSH and LQKENI. This chain's CDR3 is CASSPRGGGQLYEQYF. The CDR3 coding sequence is TGTGCCAGCTCACCAAGGGGCGGGGGGCAACTCTACGAGCAGTACTTC.

The chain couples TRBV30 to TRBJ1-3; perhaps TRBD1 as D (6 bases). The length of the CDR3 is 14 residues. V was pared by 3 bases and J by 0 bases, with 9 bases between. The V gene's germline CDR1 is GTSNPN and CDR2 SVGIG (reference sequence). The CDR3 loop is CAWSGQFSGNTIYF. The DNA for the CDR3 is TGTGCCTGGAGCGGACAGTTCTCTGGAAACACCATATATTTT.